This TCR beta chain was sequenced during a study of blood T cell repertoires in COVID-19. At the level of the study: Italy, Spain and the United States were the sources of the convalescent and acute COVID-19 samples.

The study drew participants aged roughly 18 to 89 years from some 24 US areas. Libraries were prepared by immunoSEQ multiplex PCR; TCRdb keeps only in-frame clonotypes and omits some of them. The data contain hundreds of thousands of clones, approximately 90% of them seen just once; the ten biggest clones take up roughly 2%. Germline V gene data show CDR1 as MGHRA and CDR2 as YSYEKL. The V gene end was trimmed by 4 bases and the J gene end by 4 bases; junction bases not matched to a gene: 7. The CDR3 consists of 15 residues. The chain carries TRBV4-1 and TRBJ2-1, with 7 bases lining up with TRBD1. This clonotype was obtained from a woman between 18 and 29 years old with acute COVID-19. Sequenced material: PBMCs or T cells enriched from blood (not recorded which). CDR3 residues: CASSPRTGPYNEQFF. In nucleotides, the CDR3 is TGCGCCAGCAGCCCCAGGACAGGCCCTTACAATGAGCAGTTCTTC.